Detailed here is one T cell receptor (beta chain). Its antigen is unknown. This sample was included in a study of molecular identifiers for immune sequencing clone quantification. As for the study in general: The replicates split RNA from approximately 22,000 or 94,000 naive CD8 cells five ways and sequenced four.

Per germline, CDR1 MDHEN and CDR2 SYDVKM. CDR3 length: 15 residues. V shed 6 bases and J shed 3 bases, with 18 bases lying between them. Library preparation followed earlier protocols using designated TCR primers. Via MiXCR, TCRdb re-called the PCR reads, giving one row per CDR3 protein. The data show over 50,000 distinct CDR3 sequences, approximately 40% seen once. Naive CD8 libraries were made from around 18,000 to 910,000 sorted cells, and they used 10%, 30% or 50% RNA. The study's findings and limits: Over 98% of effector molecules, but under 1% in naive cells, were held by clones with more than 20 RNA copies.

The sample taken for sequencing was naive CD8+ T cells from blood, with Jurkat cell RNA spiked in. The subset was: FACS-sorted CD8+CD4-CCR7+CD45RA+ naive T cells. This receptor was identified in a human donor in good health. Some libraries in this study had Jurkat cell RNA spiked in. J is TRBJ2-7 and V is TRBV28, with D possibly being TRBD1 (6 bases). CDR3 protein: CASSHRWDTNYEQYF. The CDR3 DNA follows: TGTGCCAGCAGCCATAGATGGGACACCAACTACGAGCAGTACTTC.